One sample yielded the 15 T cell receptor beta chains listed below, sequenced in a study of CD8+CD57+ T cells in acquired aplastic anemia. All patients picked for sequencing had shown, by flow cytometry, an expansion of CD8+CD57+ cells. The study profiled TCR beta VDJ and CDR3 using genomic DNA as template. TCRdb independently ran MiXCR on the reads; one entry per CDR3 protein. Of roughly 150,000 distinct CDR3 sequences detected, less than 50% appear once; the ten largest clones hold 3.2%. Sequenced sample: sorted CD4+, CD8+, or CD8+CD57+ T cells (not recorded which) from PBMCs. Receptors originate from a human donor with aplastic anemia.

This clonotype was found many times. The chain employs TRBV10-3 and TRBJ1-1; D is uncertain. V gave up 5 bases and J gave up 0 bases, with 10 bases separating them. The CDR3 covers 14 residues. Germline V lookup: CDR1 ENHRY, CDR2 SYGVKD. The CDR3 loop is CAISKDPMNTEAFF. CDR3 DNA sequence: TGTGCCATCAGTAAGGACCCTATGAACACTGAAGCTTTCTTT.

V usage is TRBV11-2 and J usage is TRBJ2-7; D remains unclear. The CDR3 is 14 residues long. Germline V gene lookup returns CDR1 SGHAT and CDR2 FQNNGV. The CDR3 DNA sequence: TGTGCCAGCAGCCAGAGGCTATCCTCCTACGAGCGGTACGTC. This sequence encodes CASSQRLSSYERYV.

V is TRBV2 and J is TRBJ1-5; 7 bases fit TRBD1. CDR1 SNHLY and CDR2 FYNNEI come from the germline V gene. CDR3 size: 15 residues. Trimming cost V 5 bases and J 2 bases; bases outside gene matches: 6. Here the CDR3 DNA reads TGTGCCAGCAGTAAACTCGGACAGGGCAATCAGCCCCAGCATTTT. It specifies CASSKLGQGNQPQHF. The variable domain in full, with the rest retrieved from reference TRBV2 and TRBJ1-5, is EPEVTQTPSHQVTQMGQEVILRCVPISNHLYFYWYRQILGQKVEFLVSFYNNEISEKSEIFDDQFSVERPDGSNFTLKIRSTKLEDSAMYFCASSKLGQGNQPQHFGDGTRLSIL.

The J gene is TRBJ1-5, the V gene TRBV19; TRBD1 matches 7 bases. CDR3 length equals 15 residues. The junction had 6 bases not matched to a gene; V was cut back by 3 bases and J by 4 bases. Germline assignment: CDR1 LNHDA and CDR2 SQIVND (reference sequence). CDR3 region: CASSIDGQANQPQHF. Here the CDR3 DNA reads TGTGCCAGTAGTATCGACGGACAGGCAAATCAGCCCCAGCATTTT.

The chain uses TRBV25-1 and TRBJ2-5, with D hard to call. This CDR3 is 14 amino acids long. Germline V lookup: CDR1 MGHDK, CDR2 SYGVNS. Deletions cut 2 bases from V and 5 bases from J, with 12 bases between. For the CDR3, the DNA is TGTGCCAGCAGTGAAAGGCTGGGATCCGAGACCCAGTACTTC. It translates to CASSERLGSETQYF. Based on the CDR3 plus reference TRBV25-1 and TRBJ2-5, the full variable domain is EADIYQTPRYLVIGTGKKITLECSQTMGHDKMYWYQQDPGMELHLIHYSYGVNSTEKGDLSSESTVSRIRTEHFPLTLESARPSHTSQYLCASSERLGSETQYFGPGTRLLVL.

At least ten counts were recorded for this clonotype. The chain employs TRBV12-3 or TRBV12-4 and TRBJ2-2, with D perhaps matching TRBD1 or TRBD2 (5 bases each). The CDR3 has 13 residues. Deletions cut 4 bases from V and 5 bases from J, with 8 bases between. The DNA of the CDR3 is TGTGCCAGCAGTTGGGGGTCAACCGGGGAGCTGTTTTTT. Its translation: CASSWGSTGELFF.

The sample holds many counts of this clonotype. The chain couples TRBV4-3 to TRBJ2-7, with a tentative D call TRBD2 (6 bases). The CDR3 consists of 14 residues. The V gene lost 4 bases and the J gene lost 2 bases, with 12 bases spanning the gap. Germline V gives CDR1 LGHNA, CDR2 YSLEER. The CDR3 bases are TGCGCCAGCAGCCCGACTAGGTTAACCTACGAGCAGTACGTC. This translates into CASSPTRLTYEQYV.

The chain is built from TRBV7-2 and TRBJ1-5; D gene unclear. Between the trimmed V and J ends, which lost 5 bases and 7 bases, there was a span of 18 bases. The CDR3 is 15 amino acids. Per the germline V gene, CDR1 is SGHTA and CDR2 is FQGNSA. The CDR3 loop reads CASSQGVGFRQPQHF. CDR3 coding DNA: TGTGCCAGCAGCCAAGGTGTTGGGTTCAGACAGCCCCAGCATTTT.

This CDR3 is CASSNVAGYGYTF. In nucleotides, the CDR3 is TGTGCCAGCTCGAACGTGGCGGGATATGGCTACACCTTC. V and J are TRBV2 and TRBJ1-2, with D uncertain. Germline CDR1 SNHLY, CDR2 FYNNEI. V dropped 8 bases and J dropped 5 bases, with 15 bases sitting between them. The CDR3 is 13 amino acids.

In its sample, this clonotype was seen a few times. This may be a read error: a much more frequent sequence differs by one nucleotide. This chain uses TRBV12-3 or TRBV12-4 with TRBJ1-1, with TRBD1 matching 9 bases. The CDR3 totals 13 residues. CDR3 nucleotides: TGTGCCAGCCTCTGGCAGACAGGGGGGGAAGCTTACTTT. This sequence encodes CASLWQTGGEAYF.

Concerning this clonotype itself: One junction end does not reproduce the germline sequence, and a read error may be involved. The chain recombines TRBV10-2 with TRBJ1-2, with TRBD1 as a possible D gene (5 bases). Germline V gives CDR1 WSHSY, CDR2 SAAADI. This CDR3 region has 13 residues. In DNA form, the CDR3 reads TGTGCCAGCAGGGCAGGGTGGAACTATGGCTACACCTTC. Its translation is CASRAGWNYGYTF.

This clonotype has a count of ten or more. For the CDR3, the DNA is TGTGCCAGCAGCCCGCAGTCTCGCTCTGAAGCTTTCTTT. Protein sequence: CASSPQSRSEAFF. The chain recombines TRBV5-8 with TRBJ1-1, with D unclear. The CDR3 has 13 amino acids. V was shortened by 4 bases and J by 6 bases, with 13 bases between the two germline ends. CDR1 and CDR2 from the germline V gene are SGHTS and YDEGEE.

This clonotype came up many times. The CDR3 sequence: CASSRNLQGMETQYF. As DNA, the CDR3 is TGTGCCAGCAGCCGAAACCTTCAGGGGATGGAGACCCAGTACTTC. The chain joins TRBV11-1 to TRBJ2-5, with D perhaps TRBD1 (6 bases). Germline-derived CDR1 and CDR2 are SGHAT and FQDESV (reference sequence). CDR3 length equals 15 residues. Trimming shortened V by 5 bases and J by 5 bases, and 18 bases separated the two germline ends.

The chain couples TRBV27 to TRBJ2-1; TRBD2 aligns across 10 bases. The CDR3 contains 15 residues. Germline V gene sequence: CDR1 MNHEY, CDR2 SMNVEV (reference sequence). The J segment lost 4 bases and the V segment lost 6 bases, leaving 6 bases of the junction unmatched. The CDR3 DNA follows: TGTGCCAGCAGCAAAGCGGGGGGGGTGTACAATGAGCAGTTCTTC. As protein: CASSKAGGVYNEQFF.

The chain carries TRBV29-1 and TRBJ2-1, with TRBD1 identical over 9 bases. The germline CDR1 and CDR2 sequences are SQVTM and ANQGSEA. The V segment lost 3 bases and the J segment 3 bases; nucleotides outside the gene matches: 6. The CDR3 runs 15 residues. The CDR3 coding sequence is TGCAGCGTTGAGGGGACAGGGTCCTACTACAATGAGCAGTTCTTC. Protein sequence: CSVEGTGSYYNEQFF.